A selection of T cell receptor beta chains follows, all from one sample in a study of blood T cell repertoires in COVID-19. The repertoire was sequenced with immunoSEQ multiplex PCR; TCRdb's copy has only in-frame clones and lacks some. The top ten hold around 14% of the sample, which has roughly 100,000 clones, more than 80% seen once. The sequencing input was peripheral blood. These receptors originate from a woman aged 60-70 years with acute or convalescent COVID-19. Each CDR3 is given with its conserved first and last residue. The order of the fields is V gene, clone size, J gene, D gene, CDR3 DNA, CDR3 protein. The D gene is left open where the match is weak. Size tells how often a clone was seen (once, few, many) or the class of an expanded clone, and some rows leave it out.

TRBV19	.	TRBJ1-1	.	TGTGCCAGTAGGGTCCAAGCCGGCACTGAAGCTTTCTTT	CASRVQAGTEAFF
TRBV27	.	TRBJ2-7	.	TGTGCCAGCAGTTTCGACATCAGGTACGAGCAGTACTTC	CASSFDIRYEQYF
TRBV19	.	TRBJ1-3	.	TGTGCCAGTACCTCCCAGCCGACAGGAAACACCATATATTTT	CASTSQPTGNTIYF
TRBV28	.	TRBJ2-1	TRBD2	TGTGCCAGCATAGGCCGGACTAGCGGGACCCCCTACAATGAGCAGTTCTTC	CASIGRTSGTPYNEQFF
TRBV7-3	.	TRBJ2-2	.	TGTGCCAGCAGCTGGACAGCTAACACCGGGGAGCTGTTTTTT	CASSWTANTGELFF
TRBV3-1/TRBV3-2	.	TRBJ2-7	TRBD2	TGTGCCAGCAGCGCACCGGGACTAGCGGTTTGGGAGCAGTACTTC	CASSAPGLAVWEQYF
TRBV3-1/TRBV3-2	.	TRBJ2-5	TRBD2	TGTGCCAGCAGCCAAGATGTAGCGGGGACCCAAGAGACCCAGTACTTC	CASSQDVAGTQETQYF
TRBV6-1	.	TRBJ2-1	.	TGTGCCAGCAGTGATAGTGGTTTCCCCCCCAATGAGCAGTTCTTC	CASSDSGFPPNEQFF
TRBV2	.	TRBJ1-2	.	TGTGCCAGCAGTGAAGCGCGTTTTGCCGGAGGATATGGCTACACCTTC	CASSEARFAGGYGYTF
TRBV5-1	.	TRBJ2-4	.	TGCGCCAGCAGCTTAGGAGAGGTAAACATTCAGTACTTC	CASSLGEVNIQYF
TRBV5-5	.	TRBJ2-1	TRBD1	TGTGCCAGCAGCCCCGGACAGGGTAATGAGCAGTTCTTC	CASSPGQGNEQFF
TRBV7-8	few	TRBJ1-3	.	TGTGCCAGCGCAGGGCCCCTGCGAAACACCATATATTTT	CASAGPLRNTIYF
TRBV6-1	.	TRBJ1-2	TRBD1	TGTGCCAGCAGTGAAAGGACAGGAGGGTATGGCTACACCTTC	CASSERTGGYGYTF
TRBV4-2	.	TRBJ2-1	TRBD2	TGTGCCAGCAGCCAAGTCGGGAGGGCCAGTGAGCAGTTCTTC	CASSQVGRASEQFF
TRBV12-3/TRBV12-4	.	TRBJ1-3	.	TGTGCCAGCCAACAGGTCTCTGGAAACACCATATATTTT	CASQQVSGNTIYF
TRBV5-1	.	TRBJ2-1	TRBD2	TGCGCCAGCCAGCGGGAGACCTACAATGAGCAGTTCTTC	CASQRETYNEQFF
TRBV5-1	.	TRBJ2-1	TRBD2	TGCGCCAGCAGCTTCGGTAGCGGGTACAATGAGCAGTTCTTC	CASSFGSGYNEQFF
TRBV25-1	.	TRBJ2-1	.	TGTGCCACCAGGGAGAGGGTGAGCTCCTACAATGAGCAGTTCTTC	CATRERVSSYNEQFF
TRBV21-1	.	TRBJ1-3	.	TGTGCCAGCAGCGTCCGACAGGGACGGGCTGGAAACACCATATATTTT	CASSVRQGRAGNTIYF
TRBV9	.	TRBJ2-7	.	TGTGCCAGCAGCCTCCTTAGCGGAGCGACCTACGAGCAGTACTTC	CASSLLSGATYEQYF
TRBV2	few	TRBJ1-2	TRBD1	TGTGCCAGCAGTTTTGAGGAGGGGGCGGGCTATGGCTACACCTTC	CASSFEEGAGYGYTF
TRBV11-2	once	TRBJ2-7	TRBD2	TGTGCCAGCAGCGTTGGGACTAGCGGGTACGAGCAGTACTTC	CASSVGTSGYEQYF
TRBV6-5	.	TRBJ1-4	TRBD1	TGTGCCAGCAGTTCAAACAGGGGCACTAATGAAAAACTGTTTTTT	CASSSNRGTNEKLFF
TRBV16	.	TRBJ1-5	.	TGTGCCAGCAGCCCAACAGGGAATAGCAATCAGCCCCAGCATTTT	CASSPTGNSNQPQHF
TRBV19	.	TRBJ2-7	TRBD1	TGTGCCAGTAGTATCCGGGACAGGGGGCCTTACGAGCAGTACTTC	CASSIRDRGPYEQYF
TRBV25-1	few	TRBJ1-1	.	TGTGCCAGCAGTGGTCAGGAGAACACTGAAGCTTTCTTT	CASSGQENTEAFF
TRBV6-5	few	TRBJ1-1	.	TGTGCCAGCAGCTTATACGCGGGATACTTT	CASSLYAGYF
TRBV5-1	.	TRBJ2-5	TRBD2	TGCGCCAGCAGCCCGGGACTAGCGGGGGTTGAGACCCAGTACTTC	CASSPGLAGVETQYF
TRBV5-1	.	TRBJ2-7	.	TGCGCCAGCAGCATGAACTTCCAGGGTTCCAACGAGCAGTACTTC	CASSMNFQGSNEQYF
TRBV5-4	.	TRBJ2-1	TRBD2	TGTGCCAGCAGCCAGGCGGGACTAGTGAGCAATGAGCAGTTCTTC	CASSQAGLVSNEQFF
TRBV19	.	TRBJ2-6	.	TGTGCCAGTAGTAAACAGGCCTCTGGGGCCAACGTCCTGACTTTC	CASSKQASGANVLTF
TRBV6-5	.	TRBJ2-5	.	TGTGCCAGCGGGCCGCGAAGAGAGACCCAGTACTTC	CASGPRRETQYF
TRBV5-6	many	TRBJ2-7	.	TGTGCCAGCAGCTTGGCCCAGGGTCGCCACGAGCAGTACTTC	CASSLAQGRHEQYF
TRBV29-1	once	TRBJ2-5	.	TGCAGCGTTGAAGAGGGGGCGGGGGCAGGAGAGACCCAGTACTTC	CSVEEGAGAGETQYF
TRBV6-5	.	TRBJ1-2	.	TGTGCCAGCATTCCGGACAAGTCTAACTATGGCTACACCTTC	CASIPDKSNYGYTF
TRBV6-1	once	TRBJ2-5	.	TGTGCCAGCAGTGAAGGGGGGACACCTGAAGAGACCCAGTACTTC	CASSEGGTPEETQYF
TRBV4-1	.	TRBJ2-7	.	TGCGCCAGCAGCCAAGATCGCGATACCTACGAGCAGTACTTC	CASSQDRDTYEQYF
TRBV3-1/TRBV3-2	.	TRBJ1-1	.	TGTGCCAGCAGCCAAGATGGGCCCCACACAGGAGACGAGAGGACTGAAGCTTTCTTT	CASSQDGPHTGDERTEAFF
TRBV5-4	.	TRBJ1-5	.	TGTGCCAGCACCCAAGGCGCGGGTAAGGTGGGCAATCAGCCCCAGCATTTT	CASTQGAGKVGNQPQHF
TRBV15	few	TRBJ2-5	TRBD1	TGTGCCACCAGCAGGGGACAGAGGAGACAAGAGACCCAGTACTTC	CATSRGQRRQETQYF
TRBV7-6	.	TRBJ1-2	TRBD1	TGTGCCAGCAGCTTAACGGGACAGGGAGACTATGGCTACACCTTC	CASSLTGQGDYGYTF
TRBV19	.	TRBJ2-3	TRBD2	TGTGCCAGTAGTATGGGGACTAGCGGGAGTACAGATACGCAGTATTTT	CASSMGTSGSTDTQYF
TRBV7-9	.	TRBJ2-5	TRBD1	TGTGCCAGCAGCTTTGGGACAGGGCAAGAGACCCAGTACTTC	CASSFGTGQETQYF
TRBV3-1/TRBV3-2	.	TRBJ2-1	.	TGTGCCAGCAGCCCCAGGGCCTTCGCGGAGCAGTTCTTC	CASSPRAFAEQFF
TRBV18	.	TRBJ1-1	TRBD1	TGTGCCAGCTCACCCCCAGGGGGATACACTGAAGCTTTCTTT	CASSPPGGYTEAFF
TRBV27	.	TRBJ2-5	.	TGTGCCAGCAGTTTTAGTTACCAAGAGACCCAGTACTTC	CASSFSYQETQYF
TRBV12-3/TRBV12-4	.	TRBJ1-4	.	TGTGCCAGCAGCAGGCTGAATGAAAAACTGTTTTTT	CASSRLNEKLFF
TRBV7-2	.	TRBJ2-1	TRBD2	TGTGCCAGCAGCCCGCAGCGGGAGGGCCTCTCCAATGAGCAGTTCTTC	CASSPQREGLSNEQFF
TRBV11-3	.	TRBJ2-7	TRBD2	TGTGCCAGCAGCAGAGGACTAGCCTTCTCCCCCTACGAGCAGTACTTC	CASSRGLAFSPYEQYF
TRBV5-1	once	TRBJ1-6	.	TGCGCCAGCAGCTTGGGGCCGCTTAATTCACCCCTCCACTTT	CASSLGPLNSPLHF